Following are 14 T cell receptor beta chains from one sample sequenced in a study of CXCR3-negative and CXCR3-positive naive CD8 T cells (dated by TCRdb to about 2019). For sequencing, a NextSeq 550 was employed. The Human TCR Profiling Kit (MiLaboratory) was used to make UMI-labeled 5' RACE TRB cDNA libraries. TCRdb reprocessed the public reads and reports one entry per CDR3 protein sequence, without DNA. The sample's clone listing holds approximately 39,000 distinct CDR3 sequences. The ten largest make up roughly 15% of the sample. Sequenced material: memory CD8+ T cells from blood. The label giving this sample's cell subset or site can be read as: conventional CD8+ memory T cells (TMEM), sorted as controls. These receptors were collected from a human donor in good health. Some clones in this sample may be carry-over from other donors' samples.

The chain joins TRBV7-8 to TRBJ2-3. The CDR3 runs to 15 residues. Germline V lookup: CDR1 SGHVS, CDR2 FQNEAQ. The CDR3 sequence is CASNFGLTNTDTQYF.

J is TRBJ2-7 and V is TRBV15. The CDR3 totals 13 residues. Germline-derived CDR1 and CDR2 are LNHNV and YYDKDF (reference sequence). The CDR3 protein is CATSRDQGNEQYF.

J is TRBJ2-5 and V is TRBV2; TCRdb outputs TRBD1, but without DNA this stays unchecked. The length of the CDR3 is 14 residues. Germline loops: CDR1 SNHLY, CDR2 FYNNEI. CDR3 sequence: CASSEWTSLETQYF.

The CDR3 is CSAREDYEQYF. The chain links TRBV20-1 to TRBJ2-7; TCRdb indicates TRBD1, and absent DNA this call remains unverified. CDR1 DFQATT and CDR2 SNEGSKA come from the germline V gene (reference sequence). The CDR3 contains 11 residues.

V is TRBV2 and J is TRBJ2-5; TCRdb gives TRBD1 as the D gene, but with no DNA this cannot be confirmed. Germline CDR1 reads SNHLY; CDR2 reads FYNNEI. The CDR3 loop spans 12 amino acids. The CDR3: CASRDRQETQYF.

This sequence joins TRBV6-2 or TRBV6-3 and TRBJ2-3. The germline V gene has CDR1 MNHEY and CDR2 SVGEGT. This CDR3 has 15 residues. The CDR3 sequence is CASSLQLAVTDTQYF.

V and J are TRBV9 and TRBJ1-2; TCRdb reports TRBD1, a call that lacks DNA to check it against. Germline V gene data show CDR1 as SGDLS and CDR2 as YYNGEE. This CDR3 region has 17 residues. CDR3: CASSISPGPPANYGYTF.

The chain links TRBV28 to TRBJ2-2; TCRdb gives TRBD2 as the D gene, but with no DNA this cannot be confirmed. CDR1 is MDHEN, CDR2 SYDVKM, per germline. The CDR3 runs 15 residues. The CDR3 sequence is CASSSPAGLTGELFF.

V gene TRBV4-2 combines with J gene TRBJ2-5; TCRdb indicates TRBD1, and absent DNA this call remains unverified. CDR3 length: 14 amino acids. Germline V gene sequence: CDR1 LGHNA, CDR2 YNFKEQ. This chain's CDR3 is CASSQEYPGETQYF.

The chain combines TRBV11-2 with TRBJ2-1; TCRdb lists TRBD2, though no DNA is available to test this call. The CDR3 sequence is 14 residues long. Germline values: CDR1 SGHAT, CDR2 FQNNGV. The CDR3 sequence is CASSFSGGHNEQFF.

The J gene is TRBJ2-3, the V gene TRBV7-8; TCRdb indicates TRBD1, and absent DNA this call remains unverified. Germline V gives CDR1 SGHVS, CDR2 FQNEAQ. The CDR3 totals 11 residues. CDR3 protein: CASSRGDTQYF.

The J gene is TRBJ2-3, the V gene TRBV28; TCRdb gives TRBD2 as the D gene, but with no DNA this cannot be confirmed. The CDR3 loop spans 15 amino acids. CDR1 MDHEN and CDR2 SYDVKM come from the germline V gene. The CDR3 loop reads CASDDVAGEIDTQYF.

This sequence joins TRBV24-1 and TRBJ2-1; TCRdb's assignment of TRBD2 cannot be checked, as there is no DNA. This CDR3 has 17 residues. Looked up from germline, CDR1 is KGHDR and CDR2 is SFDVKD. CDR3 in amino acids: CATSDPRGDLGANEQFF.

This chain connects TRBV5-1 to TRBJ2-1. Germline CDR1 reads SGHRS; CDR2 reads YFSETQ. The CDR3 contains 14 residues. CDR3 protein: CASSFLTEDNEQFF. The complete variable domain, with remaining parts taken from reference TRBV5-1 and TRBJ2-1, reads KAGVTQTPRYLIKTRGQQVTLSCSPISGHRSVSWYQQTPGQGLQFLFEYFSETQRNKGNFPGRFSGRQFSNSRSEMNVSTLELGDSALYLCASSFLTEDNEQFFGPGTRLTVL.